This record looks at one T cell receptor beta chain sequence and its context. Its antigen is undetermined. The sample belongs to a study of T cell responses to AZD1222 COVID-19 vaccine. Study results and caveats: At 160-218 and 743-854, vaccine-associated CD4 TCRs were dominant, and they spanned spike. Breadth and depth of Spike-specific TCRs rose after two AZD1222 doses. Repertoire sampling occurred only after the peak T cell response. Baseline serostatus was positive in only a handful of AZD1222 recipients.

The V end was cut by 2 bases, the J end by 8 bases, with 16 bases between. The CDR3 covers 15 residues. The germline V gene encodes CDR1 WSHSY and CDR2 SAAADI. Sequencing used immunoSEQ multiplex PCR; TCRdb keeps in-frame clones, though not all of them. The sample holds some 150,000 clones, 90% seen once. The chain joins TRBV10-2 to TRBJ2-1; D perhaps matches TRBD1 (5 bases). The source of this sequence is an adult who received the AZD1222 COVID-19 vaccine. This specimen consisted of peripheral blood, obtained 28 days after the second AZD1222 dose. The CDR3 DNA follows: TGCGCCAGCAGTGAGAGTCAGCTTCTAGGGGATGAGCAGTTCTTC. Protein sequence: CASSESQLLGDEQFF.